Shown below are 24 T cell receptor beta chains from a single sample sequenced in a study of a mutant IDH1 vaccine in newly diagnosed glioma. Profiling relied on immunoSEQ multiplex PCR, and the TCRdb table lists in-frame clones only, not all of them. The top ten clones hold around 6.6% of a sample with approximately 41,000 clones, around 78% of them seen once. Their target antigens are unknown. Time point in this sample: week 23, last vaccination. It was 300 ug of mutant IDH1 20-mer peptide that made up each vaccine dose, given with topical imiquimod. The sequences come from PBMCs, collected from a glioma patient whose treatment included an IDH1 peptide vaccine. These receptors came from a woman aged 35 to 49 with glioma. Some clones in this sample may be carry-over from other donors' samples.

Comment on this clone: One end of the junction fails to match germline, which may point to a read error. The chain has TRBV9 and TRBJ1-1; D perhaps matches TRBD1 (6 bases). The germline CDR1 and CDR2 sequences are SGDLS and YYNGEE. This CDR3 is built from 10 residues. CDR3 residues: CASSVGPQGF. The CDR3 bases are TGTGCCAGCAGCGTGGGGCCTCAGGGGTTT.

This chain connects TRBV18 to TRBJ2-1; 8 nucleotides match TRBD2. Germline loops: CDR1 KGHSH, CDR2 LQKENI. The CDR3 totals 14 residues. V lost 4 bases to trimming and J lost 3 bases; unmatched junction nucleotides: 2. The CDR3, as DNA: TGTGCCAGCTCACAAAGCGGGAGCTACAATGAGCAGTTCTTC. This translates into CASSQSGSYNEQFF.

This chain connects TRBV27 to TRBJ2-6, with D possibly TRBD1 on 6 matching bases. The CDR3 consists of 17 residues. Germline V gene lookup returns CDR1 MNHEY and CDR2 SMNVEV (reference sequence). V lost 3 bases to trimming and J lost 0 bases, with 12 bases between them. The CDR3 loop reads CASSLQGPLSGANVLTF. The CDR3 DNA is TGTGCCAGCAGTTTGCAGGGGCCCCTCTCTGGGGCCAACGTCCTGACTTTC. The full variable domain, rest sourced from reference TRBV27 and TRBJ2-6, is EAQVTQNPRYLITVTGKKLTVTCSQNMNHEYMSWYRQDPGLGLRQIYYSMNVEVTDKGDVPEGYKVSRKEKRNFPLILESPSPNQTSLYFCASSLQGPLSGANVLTFGAGSRLTVL.

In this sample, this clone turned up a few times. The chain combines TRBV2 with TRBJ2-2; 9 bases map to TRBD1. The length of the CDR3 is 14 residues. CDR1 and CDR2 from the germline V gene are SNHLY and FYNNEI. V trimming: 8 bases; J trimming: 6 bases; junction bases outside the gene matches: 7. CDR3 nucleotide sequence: TGTGCCAGCTCTCAAACAGGGGGCTCCGGGGAGCTGTTTTTT. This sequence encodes CASSQTGGSGELFF.

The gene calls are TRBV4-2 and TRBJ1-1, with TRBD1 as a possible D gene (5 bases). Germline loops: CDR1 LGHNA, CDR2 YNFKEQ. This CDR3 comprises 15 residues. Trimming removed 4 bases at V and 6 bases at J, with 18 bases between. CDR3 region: CASSRGRDGGAEAFF. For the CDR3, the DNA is TGTGCCAGCAGCCGGGGCCGGGATGGAGGCGCTGAAGCTTTCTTT.

CDR3 region: CASSSGRWETQYF. The CDR3, as DNA: TGCGCCAGCAGCTCAGGGCGCTGGGAGACCCAGTACTTC. The V gene is TRBV5-1, the J gene TRBJ2-5; D possibly corresponds to TRBD1 (5 bases). CDR1 SGHRS and CDR2 YFSETQ come from the germline V gene. The CDR3 is 13 residues long. Trimming stripped 3 bases from V and 5 bases from J, with 11 bases between.

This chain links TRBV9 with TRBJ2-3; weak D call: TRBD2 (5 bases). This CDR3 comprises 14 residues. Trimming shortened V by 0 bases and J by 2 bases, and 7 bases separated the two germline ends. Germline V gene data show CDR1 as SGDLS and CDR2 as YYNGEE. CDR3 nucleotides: TGTGCCAGCAGCGTAGAGCGGTCCACAGATACGCAGTATTTT. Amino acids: CASSVERSTDTQYF.

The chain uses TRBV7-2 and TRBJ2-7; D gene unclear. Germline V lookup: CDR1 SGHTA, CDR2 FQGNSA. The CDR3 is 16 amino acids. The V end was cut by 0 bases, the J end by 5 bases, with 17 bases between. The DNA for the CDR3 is TGTGCCAGCAGCTTAGCTATTCTTAGTCACAGCGACGAGCAGTACTTC. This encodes CASSLAILSHSDEQYF.

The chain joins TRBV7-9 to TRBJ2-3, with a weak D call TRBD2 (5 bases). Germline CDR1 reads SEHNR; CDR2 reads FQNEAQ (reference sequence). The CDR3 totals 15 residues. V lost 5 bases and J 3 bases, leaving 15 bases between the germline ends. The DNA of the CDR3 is TGTGCCAGCAGCCCGGAGGCCCGAGGGACAGATACGCAGTATTTT. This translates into CASSPEARGTDTQYF. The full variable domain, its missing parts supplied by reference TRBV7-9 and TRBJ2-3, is DTGVSQNPRHKITKRGQNVTFRCDPISEHNRLYWYRQTLGQGPEFLTYFQNEAQLEKSRLLSDRFSAERPKGSFSTLEIQRTEQGDSAMYLCASSPEARGTDTQYFGPGTRLTVL.

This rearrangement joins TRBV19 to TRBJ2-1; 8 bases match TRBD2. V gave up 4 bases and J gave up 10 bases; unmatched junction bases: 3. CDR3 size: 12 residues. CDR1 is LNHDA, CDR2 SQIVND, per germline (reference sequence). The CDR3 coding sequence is TGTGCCAGTAGTAAATCTAGCGGGGAGCAGTTCTTC. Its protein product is CASSKSSGEQFF.

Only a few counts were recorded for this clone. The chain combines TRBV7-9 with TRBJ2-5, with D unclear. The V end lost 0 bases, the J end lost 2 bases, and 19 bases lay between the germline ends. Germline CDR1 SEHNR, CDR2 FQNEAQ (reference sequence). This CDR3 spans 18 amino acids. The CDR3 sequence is CASSLAASALYQQETQYF. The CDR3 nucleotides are TGTGCCAGCAGCTTAGCGGCGAGCGCACTGTACCAGCAAGAGACCCAGTACTTC. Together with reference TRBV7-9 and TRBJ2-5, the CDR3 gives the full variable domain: DTGVSQNPRHKITKRGQNVTFRCDPISEHNRLYWYRQTLGQGPEFLTYFQNEAQLEKSRLLSDRFSAERPKGSFSTLEIQRTEQGDSAMYLCASSLAASALYQQETQYFGPGTRLLVL.

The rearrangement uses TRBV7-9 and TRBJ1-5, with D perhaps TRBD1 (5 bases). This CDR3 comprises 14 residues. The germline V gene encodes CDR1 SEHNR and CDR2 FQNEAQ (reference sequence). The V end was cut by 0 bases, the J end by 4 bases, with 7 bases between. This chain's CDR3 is CASSLAGVNQPQHF. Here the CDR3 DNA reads TGTGCCAGCAGCTTAGCAGGGGTAAATCAGCCCCAGCATTTT.

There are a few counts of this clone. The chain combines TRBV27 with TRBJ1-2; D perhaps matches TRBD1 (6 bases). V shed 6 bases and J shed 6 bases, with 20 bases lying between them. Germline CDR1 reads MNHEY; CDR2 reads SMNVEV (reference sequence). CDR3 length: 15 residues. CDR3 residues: CASSQNGGAGNGYTF. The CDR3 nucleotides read TGTGCCAGCAGCCAAAACGGGGGGGCGGGCAATGGCTACACCTTC.

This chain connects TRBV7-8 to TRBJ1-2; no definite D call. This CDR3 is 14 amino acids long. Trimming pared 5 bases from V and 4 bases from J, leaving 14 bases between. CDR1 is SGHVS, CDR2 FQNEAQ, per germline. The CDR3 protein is CASSPVGDLYGYTF. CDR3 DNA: TGTGCCAGCAGCCCAGTCGGGGATCTCTATGGCTACACCTTC.

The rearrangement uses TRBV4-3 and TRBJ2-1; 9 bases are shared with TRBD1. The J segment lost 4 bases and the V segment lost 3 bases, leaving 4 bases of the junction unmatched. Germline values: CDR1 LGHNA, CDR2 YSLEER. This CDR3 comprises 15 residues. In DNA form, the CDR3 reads TGCGCCAGCAGCCAGCCGGGACAGGGATACAATGAGCAGTTCTTC. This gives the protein CASSQPGQGYNEQFF.

CDR3 residues: CASSLAGNPRTEAFF. Written as DNA, the CDR3 is TGTGCCAGCAGCTTAGCAGGGAATCCGAGAACTGAAGCTTTCTTT. The chain uses TRBV7-9 and TRBJ1-1; no definite D call. V was shortened by 0 bases and J by 5 bases, with 13 bases between the two germline ends. Per germline, CDR1 SEHNR and CDR2 FQNEAQ (reference sequence). This CDR3 has 15 residues.

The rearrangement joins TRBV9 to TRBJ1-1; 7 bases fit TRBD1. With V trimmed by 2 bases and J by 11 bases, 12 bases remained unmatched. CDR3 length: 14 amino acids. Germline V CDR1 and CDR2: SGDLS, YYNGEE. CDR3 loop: CASSVTEQGKGAFF. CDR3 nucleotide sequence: TGTGCCAGCAGCGTCACGGAACAGGGGAAGGGGGCTTTCTTT.

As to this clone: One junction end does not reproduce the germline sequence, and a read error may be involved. CDR3 coding DNA: TGTGCCAGCAGGCAGGCGGGGGCCGGAGTCTTT. Amino acid sequence: CASRQAGAGVF. The rearrangement links TRBV7-2 to TRBJ1-1, with D possibly TRBD1 on 6 matching bases. The germline CDR1 and CDR2 sequences are SGHTA and FQGNSA. The CDR3 totals 11 residues. Full variable domain (missing parts from reference TRBV7-2 and TRBJ1-1): GAGVSQSPSNKVTEKGKDVELRCDPISGHTALYWYRQSLGQGLEFLIYFQGNSAPDKSGLPSDRFSAERTGGSVSTLTIQRTQQEDSAVYLCASRQAGAGVFGQGTRLTVV.

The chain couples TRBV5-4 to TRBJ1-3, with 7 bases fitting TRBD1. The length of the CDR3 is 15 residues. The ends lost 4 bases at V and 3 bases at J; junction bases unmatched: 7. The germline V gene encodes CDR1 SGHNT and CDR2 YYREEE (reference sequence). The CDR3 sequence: CASSGTGDLGNTIYF. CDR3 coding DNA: TGTGCCAGCAGCGGTACAGGGGACCTTGGAAACACCATATATTTT.

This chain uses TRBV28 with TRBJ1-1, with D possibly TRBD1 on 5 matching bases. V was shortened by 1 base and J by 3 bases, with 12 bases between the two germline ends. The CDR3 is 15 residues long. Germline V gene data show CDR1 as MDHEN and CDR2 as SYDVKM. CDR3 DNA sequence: TGTGCCAGCAGTTTATACGGGGCCCCCGACACTGAAGCTTTCTTT. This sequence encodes CASSLYGAPDTEAFF.

The CDR3 protein is CSVEEGGVYGYTF. For the CDR3, the DNA is TGCAGCGTTGAGGAGGGGGGGGTCTATGGCTACACCTTC. This chain connects TRBV29-1 to TRBJ1-2; perhaps TRBD1 as D (6 bases). The CDR3 length is 13 residues. Between the trimmed V and J ends, which lost 3 bases and 4 bases, there was a span of 12 bases. Germline values: CDR1 SQVTM, CDR2 ANQGSEA.

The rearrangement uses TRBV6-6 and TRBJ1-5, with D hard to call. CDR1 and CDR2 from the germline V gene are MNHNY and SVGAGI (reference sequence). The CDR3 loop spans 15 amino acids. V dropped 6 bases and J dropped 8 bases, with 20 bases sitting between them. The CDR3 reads CASSQKVATLEPQHF. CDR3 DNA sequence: TGTGCCAGCAGCCAGAAAGTGGCGACCCTAGAGCCCCAGCATTTT.

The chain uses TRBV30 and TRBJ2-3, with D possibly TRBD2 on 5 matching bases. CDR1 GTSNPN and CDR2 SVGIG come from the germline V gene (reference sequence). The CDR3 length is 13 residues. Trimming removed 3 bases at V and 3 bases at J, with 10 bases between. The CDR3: CAWRGRRTDTQYF. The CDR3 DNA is TGTGCCTGGAGGGGCAGGAGGACAGATACGCAGTATTTT. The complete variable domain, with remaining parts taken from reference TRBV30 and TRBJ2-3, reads SQTIHQWPATLVQPVGSPLSLECTVEGTSNPNLYWYRQAAGRGLQLLFYSVGIGQISSEVPQNLSASRPQDRQFILSSKKLLLSDSGFYLCAWRGRRTDTQYFGPGTRLTVL.

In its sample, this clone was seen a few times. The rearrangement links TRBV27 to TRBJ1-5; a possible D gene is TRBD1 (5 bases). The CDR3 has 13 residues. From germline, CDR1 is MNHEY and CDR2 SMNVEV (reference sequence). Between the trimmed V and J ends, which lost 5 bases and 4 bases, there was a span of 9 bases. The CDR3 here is CASSTRGNQPQHF. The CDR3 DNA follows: TGTGCCAGCAGTACAAGGGGTAATCAGCCCCAGCATTTT.